This T cell receptor (beta chain) was observed in a study of blood T cell repertoires in COVID-19 (TCRdb year 2020). Regarding the study in general: Samples from collaborators originated in the United States, Italy and Spain and spanned both the acute and convalescent phases of COVID-19. The material from the prospective study consisted of cDNA or gDNA derived from T cells, B-cell-depleted T cells, or PBMCs. Subjects who had been exposed to COVID-19, were actively infected with it, or had recovered from it provided the deeply sampled blood TCRbeta repertoires that made up the dataset. A freely available public database, intended as a resource for researchers studying the immune response to SARS-CoV-2, is where the repertoires were released. The samples were drawn from two sources: the first 160 participants of the ongoing ImmuneRACE study, and fewer than 1,500 subjects contributed by 6 global collaborators. A de-identified subject ID, COVID-19 status, age in years and sex were almost always included in the sample metadata. HLA class I and class II types, where available, came from metadata supplied by the sample provider rather than from assay-based typing.

With respect to this clone: The specificity of this receptor is unknown. The input lacks base qualities; no much larger clone sits a single base away.

Study-wide findings and limitations: The quantity of clinical and demographic metadata differed by source and by participant and was supplied without curation.

The immunoSEQ Assay, a bias-controlled multiplex PCR, was used to amplify TCRbeta CDR3 regions from genomic DNA. For the original study's pipeline: The number of nucleated cells in each sample was estimated from the amplification of reference gene primers within the assay. Sequence reads were collapsed and filtered to measure the absolute abundance of every unique TCRbeta CDR3 rearrangement. For each sample, productive Simpson clonality was calculated by taking the square root of Simpson's diversity index across productive rearrangements. Sourced from immuneACCESS, this table was stored by TCRdb with only in-frame sequences that have V and J called. A share of the clones is absent; for the studies checked, an unresolved V gene accounts for under half, and the remainder has no known explanation. V, J and clone size derive from that table, while D and trimming were established from the DNA sequence. The sample includes around 280,000 clones, with around 90% observed a single time. The top ten clones comprise 1.3% of the sample.

Its CDR3 holds 15 amino acids, cysteine through phenylalanine. Only the CDR3 part of the read is kept: 45 bases, read in frame from the first base. CDR1 and CDR2 are read off the germline V gene as LGHNA and YNFKEQ. V is trimmed back by 0 bases and J by 7 bases, and the junction contains 7 bases that no gene match accounts for. Whole blood was collected in K2EDTA tubes by collaborating institutions according to the institutions' own protocols. For TCRbeta analysis, collaborators shipped samples in one of three forms: frozen whole blood, isolated PBMCs, or DNA extracted from either of those sample types.

The chain joins TRBV4-2 to TRBJ1-2; 8 of the junction bases match TRBD1. This sequence originates from a man aged 70-80 years with acute or convalescent COVID-19. The sequenced sample consisted of peripheral blood. The CDR3 reads CASSQEGDRQSGYTF. The base sequence is TGTGCCAGCAGCCAAGAAGGGGACAGGCAAAGTGGCTACACCTTC.